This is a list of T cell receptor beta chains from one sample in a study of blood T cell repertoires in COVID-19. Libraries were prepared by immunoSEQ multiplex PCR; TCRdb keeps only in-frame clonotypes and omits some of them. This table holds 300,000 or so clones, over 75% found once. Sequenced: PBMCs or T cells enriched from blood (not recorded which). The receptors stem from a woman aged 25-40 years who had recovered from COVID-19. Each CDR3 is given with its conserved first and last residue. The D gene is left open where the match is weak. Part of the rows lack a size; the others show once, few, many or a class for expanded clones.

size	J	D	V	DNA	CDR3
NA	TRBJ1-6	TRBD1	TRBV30	TGTGCCTGGGGCCCGGGACAGCACTTT	CAWGPGQHF
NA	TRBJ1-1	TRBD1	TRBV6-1	TGTGCCAGCAGTGAGGCCAGGGGGAATGTTGAAGCTTTCTTT	CASSEARGNVEAFF
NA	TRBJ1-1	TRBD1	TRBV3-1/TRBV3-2	TGTGCCAGCAGCCTCGGACAGGCGGGGACTGAAGCTTTCTTT	CASSLGQAGTEAFF
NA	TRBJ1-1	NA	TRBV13	TGTGCCAGCAGCTTCTCGCCAGGGATTGGGGACACTGAAGCTTTCTTT	CASSFSPGIGDTEAFF
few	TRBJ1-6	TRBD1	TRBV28	TGTGCCAGCAGTTCCACAGGGGGCCGAGATTCACCCCTCCACTTT	CASSSTGGRDSPLHF
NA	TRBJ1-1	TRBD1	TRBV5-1	TGCGCCAGCAGCCGCAGTCAGGGGGATACTGAAGCTTTCTTT	CASSRSQGDTEAFF
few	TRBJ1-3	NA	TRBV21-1	TGTGCCAGCACCCCTATATCGGGACAGCGTACCCCCTCTGGAAACACCATATATTTT	CASTPISGQRTPSGNTIYF
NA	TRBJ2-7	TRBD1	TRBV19	TGTGCCAGTAGTGTAGCCGGGACAGTGCTCTACGAGCAGTACTTC	CASSVAGTVLYEQYF
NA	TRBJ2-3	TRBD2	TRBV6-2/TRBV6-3	TGTGCCAGCAGGCCTAAGGAGCTAGCGGGGTGGGCCACAGATACGCAGTATTTT	CASRPKELAGWATDTQYF
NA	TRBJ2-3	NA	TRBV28	TGTGCCAGCAGCGGGGAGAGTTATACGCAGTATTTT	CASSGESYTQYF
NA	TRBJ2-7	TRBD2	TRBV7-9	TGTGCCAGCAGTTTCGGGGGGTGGTCCTACGAGCAGTACTTC	CASSFGGWSYEQYF
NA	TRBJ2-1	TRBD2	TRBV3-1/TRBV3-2	TGTGCCAGCAGCCAAGCGGGCGGGGGGGCCGCCAATGAGCAGTTCTTC	CASSQAGGGAANEQFF
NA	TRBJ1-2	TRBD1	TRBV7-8	TGTGCCAGCAGACCCGCCAGGGGGAACTATGGCTACACCTTC	CASRPARGNYGYTF
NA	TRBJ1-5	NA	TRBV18	TGTGCCAGCTCACCATTTGCCGGGGGAAATCAGCCCCAGCATTTT	CASSPFAGGNQPQHF
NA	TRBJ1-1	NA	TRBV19	TGTGCCAGTAGTGGGAGGGAAACTGAAGCTTTCTTT	CASSGRETEAFF
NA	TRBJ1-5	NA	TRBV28	TGTGCCAGCAGTTTAGGTGGGGCCCTCGGGCCCCAGCATTTT	CASSLGGALGPQHF
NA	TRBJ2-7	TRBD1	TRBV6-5	TGTGCCAGCAGTTGGGACAGGGTGGCGCAGTACTTC	CASSWDRVAQYF
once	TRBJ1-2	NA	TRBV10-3	TGTGCCATCAAGGGGGATGAGCGGATATATGGCTACACCTTC	CAIKGDERIYGYTF
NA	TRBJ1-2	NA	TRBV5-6	TGTGCCAGCAGCCCCGGGGGGGTAGGCGGCTACACCTTC	CASSPGGVGGYTF
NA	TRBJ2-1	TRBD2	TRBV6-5	TGTGCCAGCAGCCCGCCGGGGGGGCCTTCGAATGAGCAGTTCTTC	CASSPPGGPSNEQFF
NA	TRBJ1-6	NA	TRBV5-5	TGTGCCAGCAGCTCCACGCATCAAAGCAAAGGGACACACAATAATTCACCCCTCCACTTT	CASSSTHQSKGTHNNSPLHF
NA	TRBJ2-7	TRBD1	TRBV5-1	TGCGCCAGCAGCTTGGCCGGGACAGACCCAAAGCAGTACTTC	CASSLAGTDPKQYF
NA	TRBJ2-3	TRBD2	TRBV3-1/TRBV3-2	TGTGCCAGCAGCCAAAACGGCGGGGGGAGCACAGATACGCAGTATTTT	CASSQNGGGSTDTQYF
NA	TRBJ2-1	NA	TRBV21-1	TGTGCCAGCATCCCCCCCGGGACTAGAATTGAGCAGTTCTTC	CASIPPGTRIEQFF
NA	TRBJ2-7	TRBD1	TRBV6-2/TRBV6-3	TGTGCCAGCAGTTACTCCAGGGGGCGCGACGAGCAGTACTTC	CASSYSRGRDEQYF
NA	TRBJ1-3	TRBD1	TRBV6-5	TGTGCCATCCGCCGGGACAGGGTTTCTGGAAACACCATATATTTT	CAIRRDRVSGNTIYF
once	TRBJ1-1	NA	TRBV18	TGTGCCAGCTCACCACTGGACAGCATGAACACTGAAGCTTTCTTT	CASSPLDSMNTEAFF
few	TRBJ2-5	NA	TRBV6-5	TGTGCCAGCAGGCACGCGGGCACCCAGTACTTC	CASRHAGTQYF
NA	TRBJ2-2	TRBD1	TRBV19	TGTGCCAGTAGTCCTCGGACAGGGAGCACCGGGGAGCTGTTTTTT	CASSPRTGSTGELFF
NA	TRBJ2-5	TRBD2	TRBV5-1	TGCGCCAGCAGCTTGAGGCCAGCGGGGGGACAAGAGACCCAGTACTTC	CASSLRPAGGQETQYF
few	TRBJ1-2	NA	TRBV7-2	TGTGCCAGCAGCTTAGAAGTGGGCAGGAACTATGGCTACACCTTC	CASSLEVGRNYGYTF
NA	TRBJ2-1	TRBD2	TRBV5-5	TGTGCCAGCAGCTTGTTCGCTAGCGGGGGCAATGAGCAGTTCTTC	CASSLFASGGNEQFF
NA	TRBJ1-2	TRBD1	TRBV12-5	TGTGCTAGTGGTCCTGGACAGGGACACGGCTACACCTTC	CASGPGQGHGYTF
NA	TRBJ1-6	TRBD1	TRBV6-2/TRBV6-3	TGTGCCAGCAGTGTCGACCCCACCGGGACAGGGTTGGTTTCACCCCTCCACTTT	CASSVDPTGTGLVSPLHF
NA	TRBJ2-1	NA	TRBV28	NA	CASSSSGVVYNEQFF
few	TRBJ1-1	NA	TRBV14	TGTGCCAGCAGCCCCTCTTTCCACACACAGGGAGTATCGAACACTGAAGCTTTCTTT	CASSPSFHTQGVSNTEAFF
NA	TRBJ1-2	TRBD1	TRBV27	TGTGCCAGCAGTTCAGGGGGTGACTATGGCTACACCTTC	CASSSGGDYGYTF
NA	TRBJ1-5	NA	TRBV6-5	TGTGCCAGCAGTTACGCCCAGGGTAGCAATCAGCCCCAGCATTTT	CASSYAQGSNQPQHF
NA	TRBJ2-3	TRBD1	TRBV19	TGTGCCAGTAGTACGAGACAGGGACCAGATACGCAGTATTTT	CASSTRQGPDTQYF
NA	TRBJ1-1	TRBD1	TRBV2	TGTGCCAGCAGTGAAGTCCGCGGGACAGCTAGGATGAACACTGAAGCTTTCTTT	CASSEVRGTARMNTEAFF
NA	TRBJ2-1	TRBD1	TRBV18	TGTGCCAGCTCACCCACACAGGGGTCGAGCTCCTACAATGAGCAGTTCTTC	CASSPTQGSSSYNEQFF
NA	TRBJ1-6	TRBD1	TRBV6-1	TGTGCCAGCAGTGAAAGACAGGGTCATTCACCCCTCCACTTT	CASSERQGHSPLHF
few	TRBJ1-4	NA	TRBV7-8	TGTGCCAGCAGCTTAGGGGAGTTAGCAACTAATGAAAAACTGTTTTTT	CASSLGELATNEKLFF
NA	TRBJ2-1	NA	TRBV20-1	TGCAGTGCTAGTCAGGATGAGCAGTTCTTC	CSASQDEQFF
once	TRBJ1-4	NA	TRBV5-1	TGCGCCAGCAGCCCTGGACAAAGCGAAAAACTGTTTTTT	CASSPGQSEKLFF
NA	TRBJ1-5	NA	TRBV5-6	TGTGCCAGCAGCCGGGAGAGGGGAAGCAATCAGCCCCAGCATTTT	CASSRERGSNQPQHF
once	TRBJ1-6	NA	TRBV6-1	TGTGCCAGCAGTGAAGGGGCAGGGACCTATAATTCACCCCTCCACTTT	CASSEGAGTYNSPLHF
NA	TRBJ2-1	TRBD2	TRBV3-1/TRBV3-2	TGTGCCAGCAGCCCCAGCGGGGCTAGCCTAGGTAATGAGCAGTTCTTC	CASSPSGASLGNEQFF
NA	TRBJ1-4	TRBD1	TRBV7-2	TGTGCCAGCAGCTTAGATCGACAGGGGGCAGGGGAAAAACTGTTTTTT	CASSLDRQGAGEKLFF
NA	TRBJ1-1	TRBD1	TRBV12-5	TGTGCTAGTGGTTGGGACAGTGAAGCTTTCTTT	CASGWDSEAFF
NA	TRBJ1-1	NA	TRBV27	TGTGCCAGCAGTTTGTACAGTGGCACTGAAGCTTTCTTT	CASSLYSGTEAFF
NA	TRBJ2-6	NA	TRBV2	TGTGCCAGCAGTGAATTGGCCTCTGGGGCCAACGTCCTGACTTTC	CASSELASGANVLTF
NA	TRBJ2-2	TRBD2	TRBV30	TGTGCCTGGAGAGGGTTAGGAGCGGGGGGTCCGAACACCGGGGAGCTGTTTTTT	CAWRGLGAGGPNTGELFF
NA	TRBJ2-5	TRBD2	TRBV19	TGTGCCAGTAGTATTGGGGGGGGACTAGCGGAAGAGACCCAGTACTTC	CASSIGGGLAEETQYF
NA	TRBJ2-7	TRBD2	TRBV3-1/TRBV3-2	TGTGCCAGCAGCCAACCGCGAGTAGCGGGGGGCGGCGAGCAGTACTTC	CASSQPRVAGGGEQYF
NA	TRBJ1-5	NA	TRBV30	TGTGCCTGGAGTGTACTGGGCAGCTATAGCAATCAGCCCCAGCATTTT	CAWSVLGSYSNQPQHF
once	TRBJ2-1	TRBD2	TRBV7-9	TGTGCCAGCAGCTTACTCGGGCTAGCGGGGAGGGATGAGCAGTTCTTC	CASSLLGLAGRDEQFF
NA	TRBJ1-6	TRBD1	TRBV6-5	TGTGCCAGCAGCCGACAGGGACCTAATTCACCCCTCCACTTT	CASSRQGPNSPLHF
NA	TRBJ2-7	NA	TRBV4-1	TGCGCCAGCAGCCGCCCAACAGGGTCCCGGTACGAGCAGTACTTC	CASSRPTGSRYEQYF